The next 6 T cell receptor beta chains were all read from a single sample in a study of OX40 agonist ivuxolimab in advanced cancers. Libraries were prepared by immunoSEQ multiplex PCR; TCRdb keeps only in-frame clonotypes and omits some of them. The sample lists roughly 90,000 clones; roughly 93% were seen once. The sample consisted of CD4+ or CD8+ T cells sorted from blood, taken in a trial of the OX40 agonist ivuxolimab. These receptors originate from an adult with an advanced solid tumor such as melanoma, head and neck, liver or kidney cancer.

In its sample, this clone was seen once. The rearrangement uses TRBV28 and TRBJ1-5, with D possibly being TRBD1 (5 bases). Trimming cost V 6 bases and J 1 base, with 13 bases left between them. This CDR3 has 15 amino acids. Germline assignment: CDR1 MDHEN and CDR2 SYDVKM. The CDR3 region has the DNA TGTGCCAGCAGCCCCGGAGGGGTGAGCAATCAGCCCCAGCATTTT. Its protein product is CASSPGGVSNQPQHF.

The V gene is TRBV5-4, the J gene TRBJ2-3; D is perhaps TRBD1 (6 bases). Trimming took 0 bases from V and 4 from J, leaving 18 bases between them. Germline values: CDR1 SGHNT, CDR2 YYREEE (reference sequence). This CDR3 contains 17 residues. The CDR3 sequence: CASSLGNRAVVADTQYF. The CDR3 nucleotides read TGTGCCAGCAGCTTGGGAAACAGGGCCGTAGTCGCAGATACGCAGTATTTT.

The chain links TRBV4-2 to TRBJ1-1; TRBD1 aligns across 7 bases. J was trimmed by 8 bases and V by 2 bases; bases with no gene match: 8. Germline values: CDR1 LGHNA, CDR2 YNFKEQ. The CDR3 is 14 amino acids. The CDR3 loop is CASSQQTGTAEAFF. CDR3 bases: TGTGCCAGCAGCCAACAAACCGGGACAGCAGAAGCTTTCTTT.

The rearrangement links TRBV28 to TRBJ2-6; D is unclear. V lost 8 bases and J 0 bases, leaving 2 bases between the germline ends. Germline V gene lookup returns CDR1 MDHEN and CDR2 SYDVKM. The CDR3 is 12 amino acids. The CDR3 is CASCSGANVLTF. DNA for the CDR3: TGTGCCAGCTGCTCTGGGGCCAACGTCCTGACTTTC.

V and J are TRBV6-1 and TRBJ2-5; possibly TRBD1 for D (5 bases). Germline CDR1 reads MNHNS; CDR2 reads SASEGT. The CDR3 length is 14 residues. V gave up 5 bases and J gave up 1 base, with 11 bases separating them. As DNA, the CDR3 is TGTGCCAGCAGTAAACAGGTCCCCCAAGAGACCCAGTACTTC. It encodes CASSKQVPQETQYF.

The chain uses TRBV5-1 and TRBJ1-1; no reliable D call. V was cut by 0 bases and J by 1 base, with 7 bases left in between. The CDR3 is 14 amino acids. CDR1 and CDR2 (germline): SGHRS, YFSETQ. CDR3 DNA: TGCGCCAGCAGCTTGGCGCAAACGAACACTGAAGCTTTCTTT. Translating it yields CASSLAQTNTEAFF. Full variable domain (outside the CDR3, taken from reference TRBV5-1 and TRBJ1-1): KAGVTQTPRYLIKTRGQQVTLSCSPISGHRSVSWYQQTPGQGLQFLFEYFSETQRNKGNFPGRFSGRQFSNSRSEMNVSTLELGDSALYLCASSLAQTNTEAFFGQGTRLTVV.